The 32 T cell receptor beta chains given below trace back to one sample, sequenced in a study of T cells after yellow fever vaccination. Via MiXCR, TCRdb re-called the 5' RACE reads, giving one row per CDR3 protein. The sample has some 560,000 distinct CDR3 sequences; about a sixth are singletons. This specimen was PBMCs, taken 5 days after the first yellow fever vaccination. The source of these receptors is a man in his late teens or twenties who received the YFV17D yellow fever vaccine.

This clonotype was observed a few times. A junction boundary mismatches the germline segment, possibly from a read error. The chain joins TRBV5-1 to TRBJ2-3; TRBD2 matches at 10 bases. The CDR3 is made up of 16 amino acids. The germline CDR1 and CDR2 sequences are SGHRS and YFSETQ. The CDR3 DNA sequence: TGCGCCAGCAGGTTGGGACTAGCGAGGGAAGCAGATACGCAGTATTTT. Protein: CASRLGLAREADTQYF.

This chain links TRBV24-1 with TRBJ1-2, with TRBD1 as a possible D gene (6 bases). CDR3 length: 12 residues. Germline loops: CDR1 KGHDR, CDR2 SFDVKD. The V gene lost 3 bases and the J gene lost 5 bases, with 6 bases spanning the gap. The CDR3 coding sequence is TGTGCCACCAGTGATACAGGGTATGGCTACACCTTC. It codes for CATSDTGYGYTF.

CDR3 bases: TGTGCCAGCTCACCCGAGGGACAGGAGGCCTACGAGCAGTACGTC. It specifies CASSPEGQEAYEQYV. The chain combines TRBV18 with TRBJ2-7, with 8 nucleotides matching TRBD1. CDR3 length: 15 residues. Germline CDR1 and CDR2: KGHSH and LQKENI. Trimming removed 3 bases from V and 2 bases from J; junction bases left unmatched: 6.

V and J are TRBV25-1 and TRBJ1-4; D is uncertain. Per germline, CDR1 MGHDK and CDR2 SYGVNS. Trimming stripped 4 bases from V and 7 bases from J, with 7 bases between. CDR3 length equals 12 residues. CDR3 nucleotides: TGTGCCAGCAGTGGTCTACGTGAAAAACTGTTTTTT. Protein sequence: CASSGLREKLFF.

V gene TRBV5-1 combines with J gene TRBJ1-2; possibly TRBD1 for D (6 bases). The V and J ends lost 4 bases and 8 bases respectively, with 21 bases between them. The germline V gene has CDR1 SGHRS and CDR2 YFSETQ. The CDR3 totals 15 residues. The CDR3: CASSPIGGRDEGYTF. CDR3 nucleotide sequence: TGCGCCAGCAGCCCTATCGGGGGGCGCGATGAGGGCTACACCTTC. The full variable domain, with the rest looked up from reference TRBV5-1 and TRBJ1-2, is KAGVTQTPRYLIKTRGQQVTLSCSPISGHRSVSWYQQTPGQGLQFLFEYFSETQRNKGNFPGRFSGRQFSNSRSEMNVSTLELGDSALYLCASSPIGGRDEGYTFGSGTRLTVV.

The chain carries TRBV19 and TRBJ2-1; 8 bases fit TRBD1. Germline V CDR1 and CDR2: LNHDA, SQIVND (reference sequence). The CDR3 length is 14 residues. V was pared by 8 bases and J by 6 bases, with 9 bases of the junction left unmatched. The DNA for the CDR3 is TGTGCCAGTTCCTGGGCAGGGGGCGGCAATGAGCAGTTCTTC. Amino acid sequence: CASSWAGGGNEQFF.

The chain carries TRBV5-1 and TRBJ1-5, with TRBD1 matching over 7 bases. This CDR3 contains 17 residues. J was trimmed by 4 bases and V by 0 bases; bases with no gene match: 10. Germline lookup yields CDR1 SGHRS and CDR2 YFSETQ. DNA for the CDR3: TGCGCCAGCAGCTTGGTTCCAGTGGACAGGCGAAATCAGCCCCAGCATTTT. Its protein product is CASSLVPVDRRNQPQHF.

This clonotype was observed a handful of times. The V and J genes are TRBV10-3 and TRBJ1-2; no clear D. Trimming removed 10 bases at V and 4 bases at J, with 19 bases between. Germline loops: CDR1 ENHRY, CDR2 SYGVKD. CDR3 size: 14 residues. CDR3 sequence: CATKAGSLIYGYTF. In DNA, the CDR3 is TGTGCCACCAAGGCGGGGTCCTTAATCTATGGCTACACCTTC.

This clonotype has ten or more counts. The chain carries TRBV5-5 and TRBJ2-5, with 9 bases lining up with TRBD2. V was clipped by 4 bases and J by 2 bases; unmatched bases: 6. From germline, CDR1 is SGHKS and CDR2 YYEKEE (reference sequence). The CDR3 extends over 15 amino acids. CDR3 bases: TGTGCCAGCAGCAGTTATAGCGGGGGACAAGAGACCCAGTACTTC. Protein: CASSSYSGGQETQYF.

The CDR3 nucleotides read TGTGCCAGCAGTCTCGCGGCCCACAATGAGCAGTTCTTC. Its protein is CASSLAAHNEQFF. The chain is built from TRBV11-1 and TRBJ2-1; D gene uncertain. The germline CDR1 and CDR2 sequences are SGHAT and FQDESV (reference sequence). V was trimmed by 6 bases and J by 5 bases, leaving 11 bases between them. This CDR3 is built from 13 residues. The full variable domain, completed using reference TRBV11-1 and TRBJ2-1, is EAEVAQSPRYKITEKSQAVAFWCDPISGHATLYWYRQILGQGPELLVQFQDESVVDDSQLPKDRFSAERLKGVDSTLKIQPAELGDSAMYLCASSLAAHNEQFFGPGTRLTVL.

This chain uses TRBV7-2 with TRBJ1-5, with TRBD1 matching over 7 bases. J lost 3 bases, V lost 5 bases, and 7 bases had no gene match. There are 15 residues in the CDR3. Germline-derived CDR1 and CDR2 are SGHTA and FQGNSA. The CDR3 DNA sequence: TGTGCCAGCAGCCTATGGACAGGACTCAATCAGCCCCAGCATTTT. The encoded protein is CASSLWTGLNQPQHF.

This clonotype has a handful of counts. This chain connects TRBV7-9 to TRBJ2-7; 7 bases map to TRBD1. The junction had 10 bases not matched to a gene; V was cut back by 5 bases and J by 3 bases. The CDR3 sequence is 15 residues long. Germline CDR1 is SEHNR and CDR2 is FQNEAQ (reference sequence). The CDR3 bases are TGTGCCAGCAGCCCTCCGGGACAGCCAGTCTACGAGCAGTACTTC. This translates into CASSPPGQPVYEQYF.

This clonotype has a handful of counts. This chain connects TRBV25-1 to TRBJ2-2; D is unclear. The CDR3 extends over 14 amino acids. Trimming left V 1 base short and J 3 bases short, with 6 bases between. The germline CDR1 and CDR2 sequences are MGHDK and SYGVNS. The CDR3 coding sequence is TGTGCCAGCAGTGAATCGGCGTACACCGGGGAGCTGTTTTTT. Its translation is CASSESAYTGELFF.

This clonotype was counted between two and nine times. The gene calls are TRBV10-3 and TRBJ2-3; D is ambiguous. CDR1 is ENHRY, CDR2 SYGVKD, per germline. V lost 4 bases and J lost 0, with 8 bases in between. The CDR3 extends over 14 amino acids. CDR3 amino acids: CAISGTTSTDTQYF. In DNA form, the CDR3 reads TGTGCCATCAGTGGAACAACTAGCACAGATACGCAGTATTTT.

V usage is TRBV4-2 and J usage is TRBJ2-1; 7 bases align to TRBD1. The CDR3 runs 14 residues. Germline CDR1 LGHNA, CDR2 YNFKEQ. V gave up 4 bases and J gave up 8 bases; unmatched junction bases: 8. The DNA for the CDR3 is TGTGCCAGCAGCCGAAACGACAGGGCCGATGAGCAGTTCTTC. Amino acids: CASSRNDRADEQFF.

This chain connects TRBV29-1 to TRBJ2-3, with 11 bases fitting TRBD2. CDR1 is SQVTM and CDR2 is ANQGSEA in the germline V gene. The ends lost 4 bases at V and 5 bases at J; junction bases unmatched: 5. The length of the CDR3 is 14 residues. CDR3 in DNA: TGCAGCGTTGTCCTAGCGGGGGGCAGAGATACGCAGTATTTT. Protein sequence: CSVVLAGGRDTQYF.

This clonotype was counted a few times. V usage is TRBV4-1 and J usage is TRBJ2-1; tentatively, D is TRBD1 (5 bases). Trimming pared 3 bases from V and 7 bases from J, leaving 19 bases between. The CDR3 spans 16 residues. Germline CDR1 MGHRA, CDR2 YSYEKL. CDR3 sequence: CASSHQTVPPANEQFF. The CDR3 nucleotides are TGCGCCAGCAGCCACCAGACAGTCCCCCCCGCGAATGAGCAGTTCTTC.

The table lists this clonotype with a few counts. The CDR3 bases are TGCGCCAGCAGCTTGGCCCTAGCAGGGGGCCAAGGGGAGCTGTTTTTT. As protein: CASSLALAGGQGELFF. The rearrangement uses TRBV5-1 and TRBJ2-2; 8 nucleotides agree with TRBD1. Per the germline V gene, CDR1 is SGHRS and CDR2 is YFSETQ. The V gene end was trimmed by 0 bases and the J gene end by 8 bases; junction bases not matched to a gene: 9. The CDR3 extends over 16 amino acids. Full variable domain (missing parts from reference TRBV5-1 and TRBJ2-2): KAGVTQTPRYLIKTRGQQVTLSCSPISGHRSVSWYQQTPGQGLQFLFEYFSETQRNKGNFPGRFSGRQFSNSRSEMNVSTLELGDSALYLCASSLALAGGQGELFFGEGSRLTVL.

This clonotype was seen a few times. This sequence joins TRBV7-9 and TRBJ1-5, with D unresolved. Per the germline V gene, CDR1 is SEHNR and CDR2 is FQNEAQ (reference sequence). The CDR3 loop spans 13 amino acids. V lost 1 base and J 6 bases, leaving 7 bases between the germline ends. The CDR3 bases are TGTGCCAGCAGCTTAGATTTCTCTCAGCCCCAGCATTTT. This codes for CASSLDFSQPQHF.

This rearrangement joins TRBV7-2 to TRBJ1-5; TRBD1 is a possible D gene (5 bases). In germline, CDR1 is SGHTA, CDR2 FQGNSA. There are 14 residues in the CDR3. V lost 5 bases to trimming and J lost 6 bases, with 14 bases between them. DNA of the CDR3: TGTGCCAGCAGCGCAGGCCCAGGGATTCAGCCCCAGCATTTT. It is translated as CASSAGPGIQPQHF. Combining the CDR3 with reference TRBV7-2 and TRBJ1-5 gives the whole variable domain GAGVSQSPSNKVTEKGKDVELRCDPISGHTALYWYRQSLGQGLEFLIYFQGNSAPDKSGLPSDRFSAERTGGSVSTLTIQRTQQEDSAVYLCASSAGPGIQPQHFGDGTRLSIL.

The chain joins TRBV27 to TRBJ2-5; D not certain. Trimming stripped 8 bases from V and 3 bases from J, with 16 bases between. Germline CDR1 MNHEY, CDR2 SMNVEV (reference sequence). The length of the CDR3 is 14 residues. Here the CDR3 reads CASGPQTPKETQYF. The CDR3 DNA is TGTGCCAGCGGGCCGCAGACCCCCAAAGAGACCCAGTACTTC.

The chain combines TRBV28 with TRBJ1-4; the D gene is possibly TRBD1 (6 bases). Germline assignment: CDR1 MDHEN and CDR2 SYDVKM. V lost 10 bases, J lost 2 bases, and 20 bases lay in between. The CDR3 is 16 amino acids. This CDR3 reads CAMGHGLFGTNEKLFF. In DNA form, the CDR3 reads TGTGCCATGGGACACGGGCTCTTCGGCACTAATGAAAAACTGTTTTTT.

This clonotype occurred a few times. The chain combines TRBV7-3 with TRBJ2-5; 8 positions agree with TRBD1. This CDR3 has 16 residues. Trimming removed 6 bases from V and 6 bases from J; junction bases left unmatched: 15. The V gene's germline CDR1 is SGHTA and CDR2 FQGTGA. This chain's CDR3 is CASRPRTGSFGKTQYF. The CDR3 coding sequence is TGTGCCAGCAGACCCCGGACAGGGAGCTTTGGAAAGACCCAGTACTTC.

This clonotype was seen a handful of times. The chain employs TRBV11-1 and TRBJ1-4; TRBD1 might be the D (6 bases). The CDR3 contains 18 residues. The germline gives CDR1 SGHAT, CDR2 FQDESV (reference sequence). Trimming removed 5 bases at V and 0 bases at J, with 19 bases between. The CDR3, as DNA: TGTGCCAGCAGCCCCCTGATTGGGGGCGCGGCAACTAATGAAAAACTGTTTTTT. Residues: CASSPLIGGAATNEKLFF.

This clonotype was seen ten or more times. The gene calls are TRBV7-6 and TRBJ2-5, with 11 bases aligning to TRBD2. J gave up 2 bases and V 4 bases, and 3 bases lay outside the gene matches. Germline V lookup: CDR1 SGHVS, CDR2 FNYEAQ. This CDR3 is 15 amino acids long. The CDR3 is CASSYGTSGQETQYF. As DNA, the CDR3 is TGTGCCAGCAGCTACGGGACTAGCGGACAAGAGACCCAGTACTTC.

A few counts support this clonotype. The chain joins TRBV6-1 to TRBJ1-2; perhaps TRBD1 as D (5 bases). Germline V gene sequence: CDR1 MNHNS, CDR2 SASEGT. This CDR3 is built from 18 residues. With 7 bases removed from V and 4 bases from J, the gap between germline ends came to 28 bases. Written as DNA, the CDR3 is TGTGCCAGCAAACGGCGGGGAGCCCAGGGCCTGTTCGGCTATGGCTACACCTTC. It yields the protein CASKRRGAQGLFGYGYTF.

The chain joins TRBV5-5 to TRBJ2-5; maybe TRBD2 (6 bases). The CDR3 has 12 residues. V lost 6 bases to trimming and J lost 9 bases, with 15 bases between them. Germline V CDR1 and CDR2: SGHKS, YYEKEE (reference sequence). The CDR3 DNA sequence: TGTGCCAGCACCTCCTCCTGGGGGGCCCAGTACTTC. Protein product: CASTSSWGAQYF.

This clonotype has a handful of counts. DNA for the CDR3: TGTGCCAGCAGTCGGATGACAGGCTCCTACGAGCAGTACTTC. Encoded protein: CASSRMTGSYEQYF. V is TRBV12-3 or TRBV12-4 and J is TRBJ2-7; weak D call: TRBD1 (6 bases). Trimming stripped 5 bases from V and 0 bases from J, with 11 bases between. This CDR3 contains 14 residues.

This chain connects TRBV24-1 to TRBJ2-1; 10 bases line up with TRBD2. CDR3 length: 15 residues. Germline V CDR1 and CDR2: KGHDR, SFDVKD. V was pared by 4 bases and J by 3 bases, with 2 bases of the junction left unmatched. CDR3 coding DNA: TGTGCCACCAGTGAGCCTAGCGGGGGCTACAATGAGCAGTTCTTC. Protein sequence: CATSEPSGGYNEQFF.

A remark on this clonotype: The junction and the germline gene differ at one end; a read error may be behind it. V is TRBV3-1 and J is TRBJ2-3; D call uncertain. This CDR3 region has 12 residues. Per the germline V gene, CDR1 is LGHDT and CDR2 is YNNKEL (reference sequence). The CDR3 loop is CASSHAPDTQYF. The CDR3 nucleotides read TGTGCCAGTAGCCATGCGCCAGATACGCAGTATTTT.

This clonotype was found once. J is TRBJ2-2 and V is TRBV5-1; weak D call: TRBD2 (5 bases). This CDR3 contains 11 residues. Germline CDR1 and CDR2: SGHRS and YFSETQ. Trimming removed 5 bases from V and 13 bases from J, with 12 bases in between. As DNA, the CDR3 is TGCGCCAGCAGACTTGAGGGTTCGCTGTTTTTT. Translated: CASRLEGSLFF.

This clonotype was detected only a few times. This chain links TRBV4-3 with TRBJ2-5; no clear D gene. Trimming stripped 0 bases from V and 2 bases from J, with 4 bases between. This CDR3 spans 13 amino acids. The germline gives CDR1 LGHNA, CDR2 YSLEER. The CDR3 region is CASSQEPQETQYF. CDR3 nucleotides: TGCGCCAGCAGCCAAGAACCGCAAGAGACCCAGTACTTC.